Below, one T cell receptor (beta chain) is given with its context. What antigen it recognizes has not been identified. No base qualities exist here, and no much larger clone lies one base off it. The data derive from a study of CD8+CD57+ T cells in acquired aplastic anemia (dated by TCRdb to between 2018 and 2020). Background for the entire study: Extracted DNA from sorted CD4+ and CD8+ cells averaged approximately 3 ug, ranging from about 0.17 to 30 ug. An average of about 10 million reads for CD4+ cells and approximately 11 million reads for CD8+ cells was obtained from healthy donor samples. Paper-wide results and their limitations: No significant difference in CD8+ Simpson's diversity was found between patients and healthy controls (P=0.060). Twenty-nine CD8+ CDR3 sequences were shared between patients and controls but appeared highly expressed in patients and within their immunodominant clones.

The CDR3 goes from the cysteine to the phenylalanine over 15 residues. Here the CDR3 DNA is all that survives: 45 bases in frame from base 1. A distance of 8 bases separates the germline ends of V and J, which lose 3 bases and 0 bases respectively. From the germline V gene, CDR1 is SGHTA and CDR2 is FQGTGA. Genomic DNA was used as template for profiling of TCR beta VDJ combinations and CDR3 sequences. TCR repertoire sequencing was run on an Illumina HiSeq 2000. In the source study's methods: TRBV/TRBJ rearrangement plots, CDR3 size and DJ length profiles, and Simpson's diversity index were used to evaluate the repertoires. The immunodominant clone was defined as the most abundant DNA sequence in deep sequencing data. CDR3 amino acid sequences were checked for sharing across subjects and were also compared against the VDJdb database and published repertoires. TCRdb itself trimmed the public reads at Q25 with fastp, ran MiXCR and retained productive beta chains. Rows matching on CDR3 protein sequence are summarized as one entry with the most common DNA and genes. TCRdb, not the original authors, processed these V and J calls. This sample has around 190,000 distinct CDR3 sequences in its table, and over 60% of those were observed once. The top ten clones comprise about 31% of the sample.

TCR repertoires of sorted CD4+ and CD8+ blood T cells from severe aplastic anemia patients and healthy subjects were deep-sequenced in the study. Ficoll-Paque density gradient centrifugation was used to isolate peripheral blood mononuclear cells. Before DNA extraction, CD4+ and CD8+ T cells were sorted by FACS or by magnetic beads. Sequencing input: sorted CD4+, CD8+, or CD8+CD57+ T cells (not recorded which) from PBMCs. The sequence came from a human donor in good health. The sequence joins TRBV7-3 to TRBJ2-2, and the D gene may be TRBD1, 5 bases matching. The CDR3 loop reads CASSLQGANTGELFF. The sequence in DNA is TGTGCCAGCAGCTTGCAGGGTGCGAACACCGGGGAGCTGTTTTTT.